This entry concerns a single T cell receptor beta chain. No antigen is known for it. Time point in this sample: blood 4 weeks post-SBRT, at nephrectomy. Specified treatment: 15 Gy SBRT to primary tumor, nephrectomy 4 weeks later. Radiation-treated patients gave blood at baseline, week 2 and week 4. Germline V gene sequence: CDR1 SQVTM, CDR2 ANQGSEA. J gave up 5 bases and V 3 bases, and 8 bases lay outside the gene matches. The CDR3 spans 14 residues. This sample is drawn from a study of radiation and T cells in renal cell carcinoma. General observations from the study: Top tumor clonotypes rose in blood 2 weeks post-radiation, then contracted.

TCRdb's copy holds only in-frame clones and misses some; the assay was immunoSEQ multiplex PCR. The sample has around 100,000 clones; about 79% are singletons. The receptor's source is a man in his fifties or sixties with renal cell carcinoma. The chain has TRBV29-1 and TRBJ2-5; 8 bases are shared with TRBD1. This specimen was blood, taken from a patient whose treatment included radiotherapy and nephrectomy. In nucleotides, the CDR3 is TGCAGCGTTGACGAACAGGGGGAGGATGAGACCCAGTACTTC. The encoded protein is CSVDEQGEDETQYF.